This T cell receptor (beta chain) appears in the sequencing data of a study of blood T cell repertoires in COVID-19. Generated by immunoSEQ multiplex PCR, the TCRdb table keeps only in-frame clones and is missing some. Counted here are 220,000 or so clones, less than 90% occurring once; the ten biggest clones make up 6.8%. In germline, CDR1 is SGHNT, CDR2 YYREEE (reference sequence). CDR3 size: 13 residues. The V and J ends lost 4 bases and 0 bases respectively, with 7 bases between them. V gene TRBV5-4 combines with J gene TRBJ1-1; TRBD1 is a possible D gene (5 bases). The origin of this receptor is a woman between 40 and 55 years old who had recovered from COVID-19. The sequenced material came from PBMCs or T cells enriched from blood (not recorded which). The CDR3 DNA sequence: TGTGCCAGCAGCAGACAGTTGAACACTGAAGCTTTCTTT. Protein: CASSRQLNTEAFF.